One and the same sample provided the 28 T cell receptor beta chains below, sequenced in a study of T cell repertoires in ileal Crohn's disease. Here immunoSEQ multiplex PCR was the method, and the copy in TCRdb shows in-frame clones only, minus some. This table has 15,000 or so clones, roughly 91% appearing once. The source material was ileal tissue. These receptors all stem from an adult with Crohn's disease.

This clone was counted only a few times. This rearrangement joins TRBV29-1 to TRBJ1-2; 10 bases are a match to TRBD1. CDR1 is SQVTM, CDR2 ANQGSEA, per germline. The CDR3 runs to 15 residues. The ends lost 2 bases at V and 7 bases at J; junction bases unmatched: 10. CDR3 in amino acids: CSVEIFGTGDGGYTF. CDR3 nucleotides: TGCAGCGTTGAAATCTTTGGGACAGGGGATGGTGGCTACACCTTC.

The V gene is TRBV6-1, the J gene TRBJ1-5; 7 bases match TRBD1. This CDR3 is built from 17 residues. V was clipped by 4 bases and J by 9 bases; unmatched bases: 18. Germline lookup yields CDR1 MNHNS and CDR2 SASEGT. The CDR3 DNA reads TGTGCCAGCAGTGTGTCTCGGGACAGCGGGAGAGTGAGGCCCCAGCATTTT. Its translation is CASSVSRDSGRVRPQHF.

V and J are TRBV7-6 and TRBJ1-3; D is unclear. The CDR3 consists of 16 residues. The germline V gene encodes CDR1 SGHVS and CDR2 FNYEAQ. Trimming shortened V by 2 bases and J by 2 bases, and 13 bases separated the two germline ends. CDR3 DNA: TGTGCCAGCAGCTTACGAACGACTCTCGCTGGAAACACCATATATTTT. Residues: CASSLRTTLAGNTIYF.

This chain's CDR3 is CASSLASGGARDTQYF. The CDR3 bases are TGTGCCAGCAGCTTAGCGAGCGGGGGGGCAAGGGATACGCAGTATTTT. The chain joins TRBV7-2 to TRBJ2-3, with TRBD2 identical over 10 bases. V was clipped by 0 bases and J by 6 bases; unmatched bases: 6. Germline V CDR1 and CDR2: SGHTA, FQGNSA. The CDR3 totals 16 residues.

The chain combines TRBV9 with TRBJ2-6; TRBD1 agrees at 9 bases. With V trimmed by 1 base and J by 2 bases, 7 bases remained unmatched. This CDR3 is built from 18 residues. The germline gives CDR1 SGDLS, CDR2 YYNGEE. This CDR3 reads CASSVTGQGLAGANVLTF. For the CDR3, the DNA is TGTGCCAGCAGCGTAACGGGACAGGGCTTAGCTGGGGCCAACGTCCTGACTTTC. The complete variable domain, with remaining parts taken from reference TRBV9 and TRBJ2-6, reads DSGVTQTPKHLITATGQRVTLRCSPRSGDLSVYWYQQSLDQGLQFLIQYYNGEERAKGNILERFSAQQFPDLHSELNLSSLELGDSALYFCASSVTGQGLAGANVLTFGAGSRLTVL.

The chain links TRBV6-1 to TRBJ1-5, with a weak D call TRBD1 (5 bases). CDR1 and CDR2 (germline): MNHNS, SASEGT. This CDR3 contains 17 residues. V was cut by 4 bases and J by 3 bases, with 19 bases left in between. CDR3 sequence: CASSVDWVSGDNQPQHF. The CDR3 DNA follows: TGTGCCAGCAGTGTAGACTGGGTTTCGGGGGACAATCAGCCCCAGCATTTT.

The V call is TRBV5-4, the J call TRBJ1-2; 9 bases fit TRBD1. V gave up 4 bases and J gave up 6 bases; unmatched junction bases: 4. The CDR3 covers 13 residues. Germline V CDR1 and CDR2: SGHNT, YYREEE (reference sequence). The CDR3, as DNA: TGTGCCAGCAGCAGGGACAGGGTAAATGGCTACACCTTC. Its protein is CASSRDRVNGYTF.

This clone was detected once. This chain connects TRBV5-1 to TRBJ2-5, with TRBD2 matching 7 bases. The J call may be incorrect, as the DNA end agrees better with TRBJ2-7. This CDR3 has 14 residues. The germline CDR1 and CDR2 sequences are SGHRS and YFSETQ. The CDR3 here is CASSAGRASYEQYF. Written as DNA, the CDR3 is TGCGCCAGCAGCGCAGGGAGGGCATCCTACGAGCAGTACTTC.

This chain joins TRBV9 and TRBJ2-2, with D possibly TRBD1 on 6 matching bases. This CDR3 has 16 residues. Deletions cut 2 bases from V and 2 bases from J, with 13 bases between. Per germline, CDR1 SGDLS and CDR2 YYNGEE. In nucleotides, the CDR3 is TGTGCCAGCAGCGTCACAGGGAGAAGTAACACCGGGGAGCTGTTTTTT. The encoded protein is CASSVTGRSNTGELFF.

CDR3 nucleotides: TGTGCCAGTAGTTCCCGGGACTCGCCCTCCTACGAGCAGTACTTC. Translation: CASSSRDSPSYEQYF. The chain combines TRBV19 with TRBJ2-7, with D possibly matching TRBD2 (6 bases). V was pared by 5 bases and J by 0 bases, with 14 bases between. From germline, CDR1 is LNHDA and CDR2 SQIVND (reference sequence). The CDR3 is made up of 15 amino acids.

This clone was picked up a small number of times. The CDR3 region is CASSGGRYSGNTIYF. CDR3 nucleotide sequence: TGCGCCAGCAGTGGTGGCCGATACTCTGGAAACACCATATATTTT. This chain connects TRBV10-1 to TRBJ1-3; D is unresolved. Germline-derived CDR1 and CDR2 are WNHNN and SYGVQD (reference sequence). V gave up 4 bases and J gave up 0 bases, with 10 bases separating them. This CDR3 is built from 15 residues.

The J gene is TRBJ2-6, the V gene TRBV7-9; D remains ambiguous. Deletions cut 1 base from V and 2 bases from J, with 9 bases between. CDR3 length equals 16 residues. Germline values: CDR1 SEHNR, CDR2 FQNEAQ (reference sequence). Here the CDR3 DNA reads TGTGCCAGCAGCTTAGATTCTAGTCCTGGGGCCAACGTCCTGACTTTC. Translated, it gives CASSLDSSPGANVLTF. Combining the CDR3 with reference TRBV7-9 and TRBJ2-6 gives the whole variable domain DTGVSQNPRHKITKRGQNVTFRCDPISEHNRLYWYRQTLGQGPEFLTYFQNEAQLEKSRLLSDRFSAERPKGSFSTLEIQRTEQGDSAMYLCASSLDSSPGANVLTFGAGSRLTVL.

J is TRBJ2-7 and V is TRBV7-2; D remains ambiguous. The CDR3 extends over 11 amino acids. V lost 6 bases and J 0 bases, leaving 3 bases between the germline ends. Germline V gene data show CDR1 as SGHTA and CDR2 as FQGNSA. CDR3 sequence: CASSRSYEQYF. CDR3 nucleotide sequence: TGTGCCAGCAGTCGCTCCTACGAGCAGTACTTC. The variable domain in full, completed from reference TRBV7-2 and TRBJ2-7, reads GAGVSQSPSNKVTEKGKDVELRCDPISGHTALYWYRQSLGQGLEFLIYFQGNSAPDKSGLPSDRFSAERTGGSVSTLTIQRTQQEDSAVYLCASSRSYEQYFGPGTRLTVT.

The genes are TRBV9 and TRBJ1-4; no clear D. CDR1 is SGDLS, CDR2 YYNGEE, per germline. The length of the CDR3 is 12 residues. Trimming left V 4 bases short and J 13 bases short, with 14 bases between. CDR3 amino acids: CASSPGEGRLFF. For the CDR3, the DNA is TGTGCCAGCAGCCCCGGGGAGGGCAGACTGTTTTTT.

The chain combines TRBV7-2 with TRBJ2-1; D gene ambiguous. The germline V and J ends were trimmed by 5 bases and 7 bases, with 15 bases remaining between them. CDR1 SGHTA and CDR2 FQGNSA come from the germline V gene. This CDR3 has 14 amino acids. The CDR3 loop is CASSRTQIGNEQFF. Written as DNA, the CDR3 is TGTGCCAGCAGCCGAACCCAGATCGGGAATGAGCAGTTCTTC. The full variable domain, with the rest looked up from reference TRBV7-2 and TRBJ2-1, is GAGVSQSPSNKVTEKGKDVELRCDPISGHTALYWYRQSLGQGLEFLIYFQGNSAPDKSGLPSDRFSAERTGGSVSTLTIQRTQQEDSAVYLCASSRTQIGNEQFFGPGTRLTVL.

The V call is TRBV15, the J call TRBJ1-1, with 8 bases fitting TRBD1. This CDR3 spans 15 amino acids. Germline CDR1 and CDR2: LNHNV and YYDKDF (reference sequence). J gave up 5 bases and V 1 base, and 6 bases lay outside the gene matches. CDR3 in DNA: TGTGCCACCAGCAGAGGAGGACAGGGATGGACTGAAGCTTTCTTT. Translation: CATSRGGQGWTEAFF.

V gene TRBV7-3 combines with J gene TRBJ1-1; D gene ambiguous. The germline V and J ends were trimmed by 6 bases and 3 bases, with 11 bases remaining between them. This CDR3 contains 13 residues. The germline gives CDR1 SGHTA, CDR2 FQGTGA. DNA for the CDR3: TGTGCCAGCAGACGCCGACGGGACACTGAAGCTTTCTTT. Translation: CASRRRRDTEAFF.

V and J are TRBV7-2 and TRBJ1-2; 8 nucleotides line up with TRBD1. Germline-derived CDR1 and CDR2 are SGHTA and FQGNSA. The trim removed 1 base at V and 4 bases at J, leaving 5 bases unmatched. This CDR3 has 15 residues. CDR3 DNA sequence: TGTGCCAGCAGCTTAGATGGAACAGGGGGCTATGGCTACACCTTC. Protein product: CASSLDGTGGYGYTF.

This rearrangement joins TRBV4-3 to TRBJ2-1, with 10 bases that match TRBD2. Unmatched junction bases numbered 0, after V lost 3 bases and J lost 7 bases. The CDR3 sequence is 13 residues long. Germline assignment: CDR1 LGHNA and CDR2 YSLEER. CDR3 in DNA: TGCGCCAGCAGCCAGACTAGCGGGAATGAGCAGTTCTTC. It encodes CASSQTSGNEQFF.

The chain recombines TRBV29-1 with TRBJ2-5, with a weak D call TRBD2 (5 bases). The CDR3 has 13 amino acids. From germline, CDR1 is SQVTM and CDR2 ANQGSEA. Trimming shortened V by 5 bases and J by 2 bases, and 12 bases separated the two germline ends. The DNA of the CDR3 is TGCAGCGTTAACGGGGAACCTCAAGAGACCCAGTACTTC. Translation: CSVNGEPQETQYF.

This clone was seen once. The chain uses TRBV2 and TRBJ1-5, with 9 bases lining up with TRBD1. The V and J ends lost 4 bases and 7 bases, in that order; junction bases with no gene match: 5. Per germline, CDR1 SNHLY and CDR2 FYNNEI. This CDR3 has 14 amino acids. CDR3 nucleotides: TGTGCCAGCAGTGCCGGGACAGGGAAGCAGCCCCAGCATTTT. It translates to CASSAGTGKQPQHF.

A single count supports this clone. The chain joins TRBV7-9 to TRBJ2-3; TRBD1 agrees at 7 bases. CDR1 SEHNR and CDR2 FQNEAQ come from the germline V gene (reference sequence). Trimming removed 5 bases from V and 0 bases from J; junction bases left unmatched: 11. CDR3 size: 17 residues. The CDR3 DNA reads TGTGCCAGCAGCCCCCTTAACCGGGACAGTAGCACAGATACGCAGTATTTT. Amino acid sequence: CASSPLNRDSSTDTQYF.

CDR3 loop: CASRRTGESGELFF. The CDR3 bases are TGTGCCAGCAGGCGGACAGGGGAATCCGGGGAGCTGTTTTTT. The chain is built from TRBV5-6 and TRBJ2-2; 9 nucleotides match TRBD1. The V and J ends lost 5 bases and 6 bases, in that order; junction bases with no gene match: 5. The germline gives CDR1 SGHDT, CDR2 YYEEEE. The CDR3 is 14 amino acids.

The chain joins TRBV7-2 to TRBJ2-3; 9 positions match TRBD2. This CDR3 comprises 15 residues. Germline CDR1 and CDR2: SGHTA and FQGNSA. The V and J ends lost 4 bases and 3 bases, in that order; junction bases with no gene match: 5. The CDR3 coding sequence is TGTGCCAGCAGCTCCATAGCGGGGGAGACAGATACGCAGTATTTT. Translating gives CASSSIAGETDTQYF.

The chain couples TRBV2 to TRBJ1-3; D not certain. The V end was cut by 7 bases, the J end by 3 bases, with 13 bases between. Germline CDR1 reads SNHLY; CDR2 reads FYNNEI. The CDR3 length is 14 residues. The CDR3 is CASMRGVGGNTIYF. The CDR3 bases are TGTGCCAGCATGCGCGGGGTGGGTGGAAACACCATATATTTT.

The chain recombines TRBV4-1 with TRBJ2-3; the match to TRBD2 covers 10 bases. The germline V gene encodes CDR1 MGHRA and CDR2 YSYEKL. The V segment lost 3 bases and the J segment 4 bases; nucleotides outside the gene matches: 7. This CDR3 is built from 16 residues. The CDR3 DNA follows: TGCGCCAGCAGCCATGGAAGCGGGGGGGTCGCAGATACGCAGTATTTT. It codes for CASSHGSGGVADTQYF.

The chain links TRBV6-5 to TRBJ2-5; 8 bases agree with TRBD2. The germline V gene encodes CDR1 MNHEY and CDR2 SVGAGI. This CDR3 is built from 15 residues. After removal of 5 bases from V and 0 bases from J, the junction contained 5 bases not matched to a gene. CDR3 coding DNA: TGTGCCAGCAGTGTGAGCGGGGGCCACCAAGAGACCCAGTACTTC. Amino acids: CASSVSGGHQETQYF.

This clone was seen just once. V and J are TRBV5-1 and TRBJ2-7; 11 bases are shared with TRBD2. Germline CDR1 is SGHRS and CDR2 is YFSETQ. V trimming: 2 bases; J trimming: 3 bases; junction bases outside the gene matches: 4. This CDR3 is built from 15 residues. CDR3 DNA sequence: TGCGCCAGCAGCTTTACTAGCGGGGGCAACTACGAGCAGTACTTC. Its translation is CASSFTSGGNYEQYF. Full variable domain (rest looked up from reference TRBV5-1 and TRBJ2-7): KAGVTQTPRYLIKTRGQQVTLSCSPISGHRSVSWYQQTPGQGLQFLFEYFSETQRNKGNFPGRFSGRQFSNSRSEMNVSTLELGDSALYLCASSFTSGGNYEQYFGPGTRLTVT.